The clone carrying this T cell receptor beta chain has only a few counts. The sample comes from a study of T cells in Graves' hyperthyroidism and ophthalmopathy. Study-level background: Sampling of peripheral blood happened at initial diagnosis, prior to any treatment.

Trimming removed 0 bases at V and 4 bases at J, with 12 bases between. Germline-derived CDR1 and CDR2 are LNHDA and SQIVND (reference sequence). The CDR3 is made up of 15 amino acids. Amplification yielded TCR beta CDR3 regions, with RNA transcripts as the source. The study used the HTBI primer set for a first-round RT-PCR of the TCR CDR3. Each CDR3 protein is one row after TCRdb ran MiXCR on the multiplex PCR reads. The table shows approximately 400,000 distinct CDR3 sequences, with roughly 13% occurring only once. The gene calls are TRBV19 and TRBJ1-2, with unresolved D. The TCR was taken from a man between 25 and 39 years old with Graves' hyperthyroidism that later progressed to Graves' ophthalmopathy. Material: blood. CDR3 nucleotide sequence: TGTGCCAGTAGTATAGATCAGGAGAAGCCCTATGGCTACACCTTC. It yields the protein CASSIDQEKPYGYTF.